These 10 T cell receptor beta chains share one sample of origin, sequenced in a study of regulatory T cells in long-lasting Graves disease. Time point: newly diagnosed GD, antithyroid drugs for less than 3 months. PBMC-derived RNA was used for the TCR library. Sequencing libraries for TCR beta were prepared with iRepertoire HTBI primers and Arm-PCR of CDR3 regions. TCRdb reprocessed the multiplex PCR reads via MiXCR and lists one record per CDR3 protein. The profile shows over 350,000 distinct CDR3 sequences, about 14% of them singletons. This same sample was also part of a study on T cells in Graves' hyperthyroidism and ophthalmopathy.

Source: peripheral blood mononuclear cells (PBMCs), taken at new diagnosis, from a patient treated with antithyroid drugs. These receptors all come from a woman between 45 and 60 years old with Graves disease.

This clonotype was found a few times. The genes are TRBV5-6 and TRBJ2-5; 9 bases are a match to TRBD1. Germline assignment: CDR1 SGHDT and CDR2 YYEEEE. This CDR3 is built from 14 residues. V gave up 4 bases and J gave up 5 bases; unmatched junction bases: 6. CDR3 DNA sequence: TGTGCCAGCAGCCAGGGACAGGGCGGCGAGACCCAGTACTTC. Its translation is CASSQGQGGETQYF.

This clonotype appeared a few times. The junction and the germline gene differ at one end; a read error may be behind it. This chain links TRBV13 with TRBJ1-2, with 9 bases that match TRBD1. This CDR3 region has 10 residues. Germline CDR1 and CDR2: PRHDT and FYEKMQ (reference sequence). The CDR3 loop is CASSRDRVKF. CDR3 DNA: TGTGCCAGCAGCCGGGACAGGGTGAAATTC.

This clonotype showed up just a few times. V and J are TRBV4-3 and TRBJ1-3, with TRBD1 identical over 11 bases. The germline gives CDR1 LGHNA, CDR2 YSLEER. J gave up 2 bases and V 4 bases, and 10 bases lay outside the gene matches. The CDR3 covers 18 residues. CDR3 nucleotide sequence: TGCGCCAGCAGCCCGGGTCCCGGGACAGGGGGGACTGGAAACACCATATATTTT. Encoded protein: CASSPGPGTGGTGNTIYF.

The table lists this clonotype with a few counts. This chain joins TRBV20-1 and TRBJ2-1; 7 nucleotides agree with TRBD1. Germline V gene data show CDR1 as DFQATT and CDR2 as SNEGSKA (reference sequence). Trimming removed 0 bases from V and 4 bases from J; junction bases left unmatched: 6. CDR3 length equals 15 residues. The CDR3 DNA reads as TGCAGTGCTAGAGACCCGACCAGGGGGTACAATGAGCAGTTCTTC. As protein: CSARDPTRGYNEQFF.

This clonotype occurred a few times. The rearrangement uses TRBV10-3 and TRBJ2-1; 7 nucleotides line up with TRBD1. Germline values: CDR1 ENHRY, CDR2 SYGVKD. The CDR3 runs 17 residues. Unmatched junction bases numbered 12, after V lost 2 bases and J lost 5 bases. CDR3 in amino acids: CAISEGLGRGSNNEQFF. CDR3 DNA sequence: TGTGCCATCAGTGAGGGGTTGGGCAGGGGGTCGAACAATGAGCAGTTCTTC.

Many counts were recorded for this clonotype. The chain links TRBV2 to TRBJ2-3; TRBD2 matches 11 bases. The CDR3 is 16 amino acids. V shed 7 bases and J 0 bases; nucleotides not matched to a gene: 6. In germline, CDR1 is SNHLY, CDR2 FYNNEI. The CDR3 nucleotides are TGTGCCAGCAACCCGGGACTAGCGGTTAGCACAGATACGCAGTATTTT. It yields the protein CASNPGLAVSTDTQYF.

To note about this clonotype: It may be a read error: a sequence one base away is much more abundant. CDR3 in DNA: TGTGCCATCAACGTTGACAGTTACAATCAGCCCCAGCATTTT. Protein product: CAINVDSYNQPQHF. The rearrangement links TRBV10-3 to TRBJ1-5; D is perhaps TRBD1 (5 bases). Trimming left V 7 bases short and J 3 bases short, with 13 bases between. From germline, CDR1 is ENHRY and CDR2 SYGVKD. This CDR3 is built from 14 residues.

Notes on this clonotype: A much larger clone is a single base away; this may be a read error. This chain joins TRBV5-4 and TRBJ2-7, with 7 bases lining up with TRBD2. The CDR3 has 17 amino acids. V trimming: 3 bases; J trimming: 2 bases; junction bases outside the gene matches: 14. Germline loops: CDR1 SGHNT, CDR2 YYREEE (reference sequence). CDR3 protein: CASSSAGRPSGPYEQYF. The CDR3, as DNA: TGTGCCAGCAGCTCGGCCGGGCGGCCTAGCGGACCCTACGAGCAGTACTTC.

This clonotype was observed many times. The rearrangement joins TRBV11-2 to TRBJ2-5; possibly TRBD1 for D (6 bases). With 5 bases removed from V and 2 bases from J, the gap between germline ends came to 12 bases. Germline V gene data show CDR1 as SGHAT and CDR2 as FQNNGV. This CDR3 comprises 14 residues. The CDR3 nucleotides are TGTGCCAGCAGCATCTCCGACAGGCAAGAGACCCAGTACTTC. Its protein product is CASSISDRQETQYF.

Ten or more counts support this clonotype. The chain has TRBV9 and TRBJ2-5; D gene uncertain. V was shortened by 0 bases and J by 4 bases, with 4 bases between the two germline ends. Germline V lookup: CDR1 SGDLS, CDR2 YYNGEE. CDR3 length equals 12 residues. This chain's CDR3 is CASSVAGETQYF. CDR3 sequence (DNA): TGTGCCAGCAGCGTAGCGGGAGAGACCCAGTACTTC.